Each of the 32 T cell receptor beta chains below was sequenced from the same sample in a study of CD8+ T cells in alopecia areata (dated by TCRdb to the late 2010s). Library creation used the immunoSEQ multiplex PCR assay. RNA was extracted from all samples and reverse transcribed into cDNA as template for TCR sequencing. In its TCRdb copy, this immuneACCESS table keeps in-frame sequences only and misses some clones. Where compared with another copy, unresolved V genes explain less than half of these, and the others have no known cause. The table for this sample lists 150,000 or so clones; about 60% of them were counted only once. The top ten clonotypes cover around 4.8% of the sample. Sequenced: CD4+ T cells sorted from blood. These receptors came from a human donor in good health.

This chain uses TRBV11-2 with TRBJ2-3; 9 nucleotides agree with TRBD2. CDR3 length equals 15 residues. Germline V gives CDR1 SGHAT, CDR2 FQNNGV. J was trimmed by 5 bases and V by 1 base; bases with no gene match: 4. CDR3 nucleotides: TGTGCCAGCAGCTTAGCCCTAGCGGGGAGAGATACGCAGTATTTT. Amino acids: CASSLALAGRDTQYF. The full variable domain, with the rest looked up from reference TRBV11-2 and TRBJ2-3, is EAGVAQSPRYKIIEKRQSVAFWCNPISGHATLYWYQQILGQGPKLLIQFQNNGVVDDSQLPKDRFSAERLKGVDSTLKIQPAKLEDSAVYLCASSLALAGRDTQYFGPGTRLTVL.

The chain employs TRBV5-4 and TRBJ1-2; TRBD1 might be the D (5 bases). With 0 bases removed from V and 4 bases from J, the gap between germline ends came to 10 bases. This CDR3 is built from 14 residues. Germline V gene sequence: CDR1 SGHNT, CDR2 YYREEE (reference sequence). The CDR3 DNA reads as TGTGCCAGCAGCTTGGGGCAGGGACCCTATGGCTACACCTTC. It is translated as CASSLGQGPYGYTF.

This chain uses TRBV7-9 with TRBJ2-5, with unresolved D. V lost 4 bases, J lost 7 bases, and 16 bases lay in between. The CDR3 contains 14 residues. The germline V gene encodes CDR1 SEHNR and CDR2 FQNEAQ (reference sequence). Here the CDR3 DNA reads TGTGCCAGCAGCTCTCGAGGACGGATTGGGACCCAGTACTTC. Its translation is CASSSRGRIGTQYF. Full variable domain (remainder filled in from reference TRBV7-9 and TRBJ2-5): DTGVSQNPRHKITKRGQNVTFRCDPISEHNRLYWYRQTLGQGPEFLTYFQNEAQLEKSRLLSDRFSAERPKGSFSTLEIQRTEQGDSAMYLCASSSRGRIGTQYFGPGTRLLVL.

The chain uses TRBV7-2 and TRBJ2-5, with D unresolved. The CDR3 loop spans 15 amino acids. Trimming left V 1 base short and J 2 bases short, with 11 bases between. The V gene's germline CDR1 is SGHTA and CDR2 FQGNSA. The CDR3 loop is CASSLVPVGQETQYF. In DNA form, the CDR3 reads TGTGCCAGCAGCTTAGTCCCCGTGGGGCAAGAGACCCAGTACTTC.

CDR3 residues: CSVDTTGSGELFF. CDR3 nucleotides: TGCAGCGTTGATACTACAGGGTCCGGGGAGCTGTTTTTT. J is TRBJ2-2 and V is TRBV29-1; D is possibly TRBD1 (6 bases). The V gene lost 3 bases and the J gene lost 6 bases, with 11 bases spanning the gap. Germline CDR1 and CDR2: SQVTM and ANQGSEA. This CDR3 contains 13 residues.

V is TRBV5-6 and J is TRBJ2-1, with D unresolved. Deletions cut 2 bases from V and 0 bases from J, with 9 bases between. This CDR3 is built from 15 residues. Germline CDR1 SGHDT, CDR2 YYEEEE. The CDR3 is CASSFGRSSYNEQFF. CDR3 DNA sequence: TGTGCCAGCAGCTTTGGACGGAGCTCCTACAATGAGCAGTTCTTC.

The chain recombines TRBV5-6 with TRBJ2-2; maybe TRBD2 (5 bases). In germline, CDR1 is SGHDT, CDR2 YYEEEE. The CDR3 has 12 amino acids. The V end was cut by 1 base, the J end by 7 bases, with 5 bases between. CDR3 amino acids: CASSLSGGELFF. CDR3 nucleotide sequence: TGTGCCAGCAGCTTGAGCGGCGGGGAGCTGTTTTTT.

The J gene is TRBJ2-7, the V gene TRBV4-2; 7 bases are shared with TRBD1. The J segment lost 4 bases and the V segment lost 4 bases, leaving 4 bases of the junction unmatched. Germline-derived CDR1 and CDR2 are LGHNA and YNFKEQ. The CDR3 sequence is 13 residues long. The CDR3 DNA reads TGTGCCAGCAGCCCTGGGGGACAGTACGAGCAGTACTTC. Translating it yields CASSPGGQYEQYF.

The V gene is TRBV5-1, the J gene TRBJ1-4; tentative D call: TRBD1 (5 bases). Germline CDR1 and CDR2: SGHRS and YFSETQ. This CDR3 has 16 residues. Trimming pared 4 bases from V and 8 bases from J, leaving 21 bases between. The CDR3 loop is CASSSDGQGSWEKLFF. CDR3 DNA: TGCGCCAGCAGCAGCGACGGACAAGGCTCTTGGGAAAAACTGTTTTTT.

This clone has only a few counts. The rearrangement uses TRBV2 and TRBJ2-1, with D uncertain. The germline CDR1 and CDR2 sequences are SNHLY and FYNNEI. Deletions cut 7 bases from V and 4 bases from J, with 17 bases between. The CDR3 is 15 amino acids. The CDR3 coding sequence is TGTGCCAGCATCGAGGCAGAACAACAATACAATGAGCAGTTCTTC. Protein product: CASIEAEQQYNEQFF. Drawing the rest from reference TRBV2 and TRBJ2-1, the complete variable domain is EPEVTQTPSHQVTQMGQEVILRCVPISNHLYFYWYRQILGQKVEFLVSFYNNEISEKSEIFDDQFSVERPDGSNFTLKIRSTKLEDSAMYFCASIEAEQQYNEQFFGPGTRLTVL.

This clone has at least ten counts. The rearrangement uses TRBV5-4 and TRBJ1-2; 8 positions agree with TRBD1. With 5 bases clipped from V and 4 bases from J, the junction kept 7 bases outside the gene matches. CDR3 size: 14 residues. Germline V gene sequence: CDR1 SGHNT, CDR2 YYREEE (reference sequence). CDR3 in amino acids: CASRLDRGSYGYTF. The CDR3 nucleotides read TGTGCCAGCAGGTTAGACAGGGGATCCTATGGCTACACCTTC.

CDR3 coding DNA: TGTGCCACCAGCCCACAGGGACTAGCCAAAAACATTCAGTACTTC. As protein: CATSPQGLAKNIQYF. V and J are TRBV15 and TRBJ2-4; TRBD1 or TRBD2 may be the D gene (6 bases each). Trimming removed 5 bases at V and 0 bases at J, with 11 bases between. Germline CDR1 reads LNHNV; CDR2 reads YYDKDF (reference sequence). The CDR3 covers 15 residues.

V and J are TRBV6-5 and TRBJ1-1, with 7 bases identical to TRBD1. The ends lost 6 bases at V and 0 bases at J; junction bases unmatched: 4. The CDR3 sequence is 14 residues long. Looked up from germline, CDR1 is MNHEY and CDR2 is SVGAGI. CDR3 bases: TGTGCCAGCAGCAAGACAGGGATGAACACTGAAGCTTTCTTT. Translating gives CASSKTGMNTEAFF.

V is TRBV7-9 and J is TRBJ2-5; maybe TRBD2 (5 bases). CDR3 length: 14 residues. The germline V gene has CDR1 SEHNR and CDR2 FQNEAQ (reference sequence). V shed 0 bases and J shed 4 bases, with 9 bases lying between them. CDR3 sequence: CASSLAGLTETQYF. Here the CDR3 DNA reads TGTGCCAGCAGCTTAGCAGGACTCACAGAGACCCAGTACTTC.

This clone was observed once. The rearrangement joins TRBV9 to TRBJ2-3, with TRBD2 as a possible D gene (5 bases). Germline CDR1 and CDR2: SGDLS and YYNGEE. The V end lost 4 bases, the J end lost 1 base, and 10 bases lay between the germline ends. This CDR3 is built from 14 residues. The CDR3 loop is CASSQGLRTDTQYF. The CDR3 nucleotides are TGTGCCAGCAGCCAAGGACTCCGCACAGATACGCAGTATTTT.

The chain combines TRBV29-1 with TRBJ1-1, with TRBD1 as a possible D gene (6 bases). The CDR3 runs 12 residues. Trimming left V 7 bases short and J 7 bases short, with 16 bases between. Germline V gene data show CDR1 as SQVTM and CDR2 as ANQGSEA. CDR3 sequence: CSGAGVSGEAFF. The CDR3 region has the DNA TGCAGCGGGGCAGGGGTTTCAGGTGAAGCTTTCTTT.

This chain links TRBV29-1 with TRBJ2-1, with a possible D match to TRBD2 (6 bases). Germline CDR1 reads SQVTM; CDR2 reads ANQGSEA. The CDR3 is 14 amino acids. With 7 bases removed from V and 0 bases from J, the gap between germline ends came to 13 bases. CDR3 region: CSAGGGFSYNEQFF. DNA of the CDR3: TGCAGCGCCGGGGGAGGTTTCTCCTACAATGAGCAGTTCTTC.

This clone was recorded a few times. V gene TRBV7-6 combines with J gene TRBJ2-7, with a tentative D call TRBD2 (6 bases). The CDR3 covers 15 residues. CDR1 is SGHVS, CDR2 FNYEAQ, per germline. V was pared by 4 bases and J by 6 bases, with 19 bases between. CDR3: CASSSLGGRSGEQYF. DNA of the CDR3: TGTGCCAGCAGCTCATTGGGGGGAAGAAGCGGCGAGCAGTACTTC.

In its sample, this clone was seen a few times. The rearrangement links TRBV29-1 to TRBJ2-1, with 13 bases identical to TRBD2. CDR1 and CDR2 (germline): SQVTM, ANQGSEA. CDR3 length: 17 amino acids. V was clipped by 7 bases and J by 6 bases; unmatched bases: 15. The DNA for the CDR3 is TGCAGCGCCCAGGGGTTGATACTAGCGGGAGGGATCAATGAGCAGTTCTTC. Residues: CSAQGLILAGGINEQFF.

The DNA of the CDR3 is TGCAGCGTCCGCTTTGGAGCCGCCGGGGAGCTGTTTTTT. This gives the protein CSVRFGAAGELFF. V is TRBV29-1 and J is TRBJ2-2; D is undetermined. The germline gives CDR1 SQVTM, CDR2 ANQGSEA. V was cut by 6 bases and J by 6 bases, with 14 bases left in between. The CDR3 contains 13 residues.

The V call is TRBV6-1, the J call TRBJ2-5; 12 nucleotides agree with TRBD2. Losses at the gene ends were 8 bases for V and 1 base for J; bases not matched to a gene: 2. There are 14 residues in the CDR3. Germline values: CDR1 MNHNS, CDR2 SASEGT. The CDR3 nucleotides are TGTGCCAGCCTAGCGGGAGGGCCCCAAGAGACCCAGTACTTC. Translated, it gives CASLAGGPQETQYF.

CDR3 nucleotides: TGCGCCAGCAGCCAACGGACGGAAAGCTCTGGGGCCAACGTCCTGACTTTC. Encoded protein: CASSQRTESSGANVLTF. The chain has TRBV4-1 and TRBJ2-6, with no clear D. Trimming shortened V by 2 bases and J by 0 bases, and 11 bases separated the two germline ends. The germline CDR1 and CDR2 sequences are MGHRA and YSYEKL. The CDR3 is made up of 17 amino acids.

The chain couples TRBV28 to TRBJ2-5, with D perhaps matching TRBD1 or TRBD2 (5 bases each). The CDR3 extends over 14 amino acids. V dropped 4 bases and J dropped 2 bases, with 11 bases sitting between them. CDR1 and CDR2 (germline): MDHEN, SYDVKM. CDR3 sequence: CASSWGFGQETQYF. DNA for the CDR3: TGTGCCAGCAGTTGGGGGTTCGGGCAAGAGACCCAGTACTTC.

The rearrangement joins TRBV11-2 to TRBJ2-5; D is possibly TRBD2 (5 bases). Trimming removed 1 base at V and 3 bases at J, with 15 bases between. The CDR3 covers 16 residues. CDR1 is SGHAT and CDR2 is FQNNGV in the germline V gene. The CDR3 region has the DNA TGTGCCAGCAGCTTAGCCCGGACGGGAAGGGAAGAGACCCAGTACTTC. Amino acid sequence: CASSLARTGREETQYF.

Written as DNA, the CDR3 is TGTGCCAGCAGTTACGGCCGGGGGAGTTACGAGCAGTACTTC. This gives the protein CASSYGRGSYEQYF. The genes are TRBV6-5 and TRBJ2-7; D might be TRBD2 (6 bases). V was pared by 2 bases and J by 4 bases, with 12 bases between. Germline V gene lookup returns CDR1 MNHEY and CDR2 SVGAGI. This CDR3 has 14 residues.

The genes are TRBV7-2 and TRBJ1-2; D is undetermined. CDR1 SGHTA and CDR2 FQGNSA come from the germline V gene. This CDR3 comprises 14 residues. Trimming shortened V by 2 bases and J by 8 bases, and 15 bases separated the two germline ends. This CDR3 is CASSLIGGNKGYTF. In DNA form, the CDR3 reads TGTGCCAGCAGCTTAATCGGAGGCAATAAGGGCTACACCTTC.

The chain recombines TRBV6-5 with TRBJ2-5, with D perhaps matching TRBD2 (5 bases). CDR3 size: 13 residues. The V end lost 6 bases, the J end lost 5 bases, and 13 bases lay between the germline ends. Per germline, CDR1 MNHEY and CDR2 SVGAGI. This CDR3 reads CASRYGSTETQYF. DNA for the CDR3: TGTGCCAGCAGGTATGGGAGTACGGAGACCCAGTACTTC.

The chain combines TRBV28 with TRBJ2-6; D may be TRBD2 (5 bases). CDR3 size: 15 residues. Per germline, CDR1 MDHEN and CDR2 SYDVKM. Between the trimmed V and J ends, which lost 4 bases and 2 bases, there was a span of 9 bases. The CDR3 DNA is TGTGCCAGCAGTTCCCCGAGGGCTGGGGCCAACGTCCTGACTTTC. Its translation: CASSSPRAGANVLTF.

This clone was seen only a few times. V gene TRBV29-1 combines with J gene TRBJ2-7; D uncertain. Germline CDR1 reads SQVTM; CDR2 reads ANQGSEA. The CDR3 is made up of 13 amino acids. V was trimmed by 4 bases and J by 0 bases, leaving 10 bases between them. The CDR3 sequence: CSVGKGSSYEQYF. The CDR3 DNA sequence: TGCAGCGTTGGGAAGGGTAGCTCCTACGAGCAGTACTTC.

This clone was observed a few times. The J gene is TRBJ2-3, the V gene TRBV5-1; a weak D match, TRBD2 (6 bases). Trimming pared 1 base from V and 4 bases from J, leaving 13 bases between. Germline CDR1 is SGHRS and CDR2 is YFSETQ. This CDR3 region has 15 residues. The CDR3 bases are TGCGCCAGCAGCTTGTTAGCGGCAGGCGCAGATACGCAGTATTTT. Encoded protein: CASSLLAAGADTQYF.

The chain has TRBV28 and TRBJ2-5; D unresolved. Trimming took 8 bases from V and 1 from J, leaving 5 bases between them. The CDR3 extends over 11 amino acids. Germline values: CDR1 MDHEN, CDR2 SYDVKM. For the CDR3, the DNA is TGTGCCAGCGGCTTCCAAGAGACCCAGTACTTC. Encoded protein: CASGFQETQYF.

The chain has TRBV29-1 and TRBJ2-5; D uncertain. The length of the CDR3 is 13 residues. CDR1 is SQVTM, CDR2 ANQGSEA, per germline. Trimming took off 8 bases at V and 3 bases at J, with 16 bases between the two ends. The CDR3 DNA sequence: TGCAGCACCATTTACACCAGGAAAGAGACCCAGTACTTC. Its translation is CSTIYTRKETQYF.